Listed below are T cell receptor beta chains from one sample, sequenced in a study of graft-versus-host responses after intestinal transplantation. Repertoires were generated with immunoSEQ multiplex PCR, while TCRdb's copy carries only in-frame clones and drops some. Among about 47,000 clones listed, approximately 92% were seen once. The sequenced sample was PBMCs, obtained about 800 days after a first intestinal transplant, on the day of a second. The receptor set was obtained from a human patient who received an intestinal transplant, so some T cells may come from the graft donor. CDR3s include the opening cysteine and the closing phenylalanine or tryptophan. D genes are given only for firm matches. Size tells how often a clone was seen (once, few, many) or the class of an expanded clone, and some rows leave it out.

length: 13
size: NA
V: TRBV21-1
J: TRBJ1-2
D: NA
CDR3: CASSERAGYGYTF
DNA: TGTGCCAGCAGCGAGAGAGCCGGCTATGGCTACACCTTC

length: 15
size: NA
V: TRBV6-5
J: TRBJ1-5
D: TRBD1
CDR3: CASSYSRDSGQPQHF
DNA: TGTGCCAGCAGTTACTCCCGGGACAGCGGGCAGCCCCAGCATTTT

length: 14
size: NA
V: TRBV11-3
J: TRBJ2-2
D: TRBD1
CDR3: CASSLTGDTGELFF
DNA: TGTGCCAGCAGCCTGACAGGGGACACCGGGGAGCTGTTTTTT

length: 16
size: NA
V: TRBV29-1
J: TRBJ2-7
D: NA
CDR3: CSVEDFSGVDSYEQYF
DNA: TGCAGCGTTGAAGACTTCTCTGGTGTCGACTCCTACGAGCAGTACTTC

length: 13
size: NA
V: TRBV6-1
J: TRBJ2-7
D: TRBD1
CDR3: CASSRTGDNQQYF
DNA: TGTGCCAGCAGCCGGACAGGGGACAATCAGCAGTACTTC

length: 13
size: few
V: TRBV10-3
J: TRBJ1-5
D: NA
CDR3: CATNPRDNQPQHF
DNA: TGTGCCACCAACCCCAGAGACAATCAGCCCCAGCATTTT

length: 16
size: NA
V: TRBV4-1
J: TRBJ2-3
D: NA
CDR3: CASSLDPRRTSDTQYF
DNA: TGCGCCAGCAGCCTCGACCCCAGGAGAACCTCAGATACGCAGTATTTT

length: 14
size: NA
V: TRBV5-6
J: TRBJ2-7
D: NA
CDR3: CASSLGGSSYEQYF
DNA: TGTGCCAGCAGCTTGGGGGGGAGCTCCTACGAGCAGTACTTC

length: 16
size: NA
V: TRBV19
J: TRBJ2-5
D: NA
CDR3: CASSIGFGGVRETQYF
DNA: TGTGCCAGTAGTATAGGTTTCGGGGGTGTGAGAGAGACCCAGTACTTC

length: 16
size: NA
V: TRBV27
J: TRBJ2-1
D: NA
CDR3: CASSSAGGQRGYEQFF
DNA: TGTGCCAGCAGTTCGGCCGGGGGCCAACGGGGTTATGAGCAGTTCTTC

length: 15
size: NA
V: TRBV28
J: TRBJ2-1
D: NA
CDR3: CASSFGQSSYNEQFF
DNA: TGTGCCAGCAGTTTCGGCCAAAGCTCCTACAATGAGCAGTTCTTC

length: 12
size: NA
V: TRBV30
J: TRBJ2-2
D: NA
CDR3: CAWGTSAGELFF
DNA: TGTGCCTGGGGCACTTCCGCCGGGGAGCTGTTTTTT

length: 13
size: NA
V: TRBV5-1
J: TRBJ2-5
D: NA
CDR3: CASSLLRQETQYF
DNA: TGCGCCAGCAGCTTGTTACGACAAGAGACCCAGTACTTC

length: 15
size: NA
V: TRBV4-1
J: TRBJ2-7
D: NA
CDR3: CASSHSPDNPYEQYF
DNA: TGCGCCAGCAGCCATAGCCCCGACAACCCCTACGAGCAGTACTTC

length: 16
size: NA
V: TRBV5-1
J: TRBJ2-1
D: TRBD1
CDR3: CASSRSTGVSYNEQFF
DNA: TGCGCCAGCAGCAGGTCTACAGGGGTATCCTACAATGAGCAGTTCTTC

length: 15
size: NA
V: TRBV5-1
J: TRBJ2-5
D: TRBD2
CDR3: CASTSGGARGETQYF
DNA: TGCGCCAGCACCTCGGGGGGGGCGAGGGGAGAGACCCAGTACTTC

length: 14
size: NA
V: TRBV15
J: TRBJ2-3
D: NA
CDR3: CATSTHTGTDTQYF
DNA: TGTGCCACCAGCACGCACACAGGGACAGATACGCAGTATTTT

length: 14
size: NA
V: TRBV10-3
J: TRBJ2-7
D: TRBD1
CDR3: CAIQGQGGTYEQYF
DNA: TGTGCCATCCAGGGACAGGGGGGAACCTACGAGCAGTACTTC

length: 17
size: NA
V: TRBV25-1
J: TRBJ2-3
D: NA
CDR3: CASGPPIGLASTDTQYF
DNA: TGTGCCAGCGGACCCCCTATTGGGCTAGCTAGCACAGATACGCAGTATTTT

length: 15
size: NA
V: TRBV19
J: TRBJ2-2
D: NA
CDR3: CASSMRQTNTGELFF
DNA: TGTGCCAGTAGTATGAGGCAGACGAACACCGGGGAGCTGTTTTTT

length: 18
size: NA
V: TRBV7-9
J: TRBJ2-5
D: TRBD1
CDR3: CASSLVGFWAGGKETQYF
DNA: TGTGCCAGCAGCTTAGTAGGATTTTGGGCAGGGGGCAAAGAGACCCAGTACTTC

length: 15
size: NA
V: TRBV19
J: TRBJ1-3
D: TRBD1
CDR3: CASSIEGTVGNTIYF
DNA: TGTGCCAGTAGTATAGAAGGGACAGTTGGAAACACCATATATTTT

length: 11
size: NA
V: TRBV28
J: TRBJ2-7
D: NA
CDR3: CASSSPYEQYF
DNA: TGTGCCAGCAGCAGCCCCTACGAGCAGTACTTC

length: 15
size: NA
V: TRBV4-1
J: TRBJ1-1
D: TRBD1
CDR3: CASSQPTGGKTEAFF
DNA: TGCGCCAGCAGCCAACCGACAGGGGGCAAGACTGAAGCTTTCTTT

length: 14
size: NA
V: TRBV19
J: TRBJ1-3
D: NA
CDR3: CASIAPEGGNTIYF
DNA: TGTGCCAGCATCGCCCCTGAAGGTGGAAACACCATATATTTT

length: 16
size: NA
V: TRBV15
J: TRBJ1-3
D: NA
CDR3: CATSRDPGRDGNTIYF
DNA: TGTGCCACCAGCAGAGATCCGGGAAGGGACGGAAACACCATATATTTT

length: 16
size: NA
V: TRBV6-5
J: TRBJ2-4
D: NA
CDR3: CASSYSRVPSKNIQYF
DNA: TGTGCCAGCAGTTACTCGAGGGTTCCCTCCAAAAACATTCAGTACTTC

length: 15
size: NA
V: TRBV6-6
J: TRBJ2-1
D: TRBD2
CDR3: CASSYVGRAYDEQFF
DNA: TGTGCCAGCAGTTACGTCGGGAGGGCTTACGATGAGCAGTTCTTC

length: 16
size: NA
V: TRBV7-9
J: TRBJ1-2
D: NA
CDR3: CASTLSDPGRDYGYTF
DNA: TGTGCCAGCACCCTTTCCGACCCAGGGCGGGACTATGGCTACACCTTC

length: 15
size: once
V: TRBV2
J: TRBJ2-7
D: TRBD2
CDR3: CASSARGGRSYEQYF
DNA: TGTGCCAGCAGTGCACGGGGGGGGAGGTCCTACGAGCAGTACTTC

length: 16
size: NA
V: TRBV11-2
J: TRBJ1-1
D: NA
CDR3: CASSGLRNAMNTEAFF
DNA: TGTGCCAGCAGCGGACTCAGGAACGCCATGAACACTGAAGCTTTCTTT